This T cell receptor beta chain originates from a study of PD-1 blockade in classical Hodgkin lymphoma. Germline V CDR1 and CDR2: SQVTM, ANQGSEA. Trimming removed 7 bases from V and 5 bases from J; junction bases left unmatched: 8. This CDR3 is built from 13 residues. Generated by immunoSEQ multiplex PCR, the TCRdb table keeps only in-frame clones and is missing some. This table has about 100,000 clones, approximately 80% appearing once. Each patient's relapse followed autologous stem cell transplantation, and brentuximab vedotin exposure varied. A note on this clone: Its target is not known.

Whole-study results and caveats: Compared with baseline, CD4+ but not CD8+ TCR diversity had risen significantly by C4D1.

J is TRBJ2-7 and V is TRBV29-1; 10 bases match TRBD1. The sequence was collected from a human donor with classical Hodgkin lymphoma. The starting material was peripheral blood mononuclear cells (PBMCs), obtained at baseline. The DNA for the CDR3 is TGCAGCGCAACGGGACAGGGGAACGACGAGCAGTACTTC. Its protein is CSATGQGNDEQYF.